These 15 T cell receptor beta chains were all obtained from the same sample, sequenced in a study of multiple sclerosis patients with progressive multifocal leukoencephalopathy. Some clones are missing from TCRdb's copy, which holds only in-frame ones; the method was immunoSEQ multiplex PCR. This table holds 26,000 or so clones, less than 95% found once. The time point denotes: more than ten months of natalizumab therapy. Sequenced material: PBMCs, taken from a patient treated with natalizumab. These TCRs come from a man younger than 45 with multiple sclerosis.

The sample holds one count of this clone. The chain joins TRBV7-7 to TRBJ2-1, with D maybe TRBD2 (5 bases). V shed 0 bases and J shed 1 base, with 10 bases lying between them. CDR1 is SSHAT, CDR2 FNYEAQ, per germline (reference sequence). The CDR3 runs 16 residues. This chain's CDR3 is CASSLAYGVSYNEQFF. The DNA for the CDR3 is TGTGCCAGCAGCTTAGCGTACGGGGTATCCTACAATGAGCAGTTCTTC.

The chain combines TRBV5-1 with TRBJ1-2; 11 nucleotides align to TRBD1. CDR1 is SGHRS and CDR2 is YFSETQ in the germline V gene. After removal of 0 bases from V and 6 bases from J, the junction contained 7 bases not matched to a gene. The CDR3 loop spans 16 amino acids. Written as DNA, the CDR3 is TGCGCCAGCAGCTTGGCAACCCGGGGACAGGGGGATGGCTACACCTTC. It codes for CASSLATRGQGDGYTF.

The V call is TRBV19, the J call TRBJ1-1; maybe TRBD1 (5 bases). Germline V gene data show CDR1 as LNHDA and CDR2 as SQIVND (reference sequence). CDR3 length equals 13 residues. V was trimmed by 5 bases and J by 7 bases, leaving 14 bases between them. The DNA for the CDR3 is TGTGCCAGTAGTCCCTGGGGCAGGGATGAAGCTTTCTTT. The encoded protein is CASSPWGRDEAFF.

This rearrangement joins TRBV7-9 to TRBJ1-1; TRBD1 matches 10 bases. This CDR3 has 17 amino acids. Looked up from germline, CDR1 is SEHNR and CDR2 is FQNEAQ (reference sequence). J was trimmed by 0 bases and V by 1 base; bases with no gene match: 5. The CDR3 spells CASSLGQGAEMNTEAFF. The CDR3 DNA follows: TGTGCCAGCAGCTTAGGACAGGGGGCTGAGATGAACACTGAAGCTTTCTTT.

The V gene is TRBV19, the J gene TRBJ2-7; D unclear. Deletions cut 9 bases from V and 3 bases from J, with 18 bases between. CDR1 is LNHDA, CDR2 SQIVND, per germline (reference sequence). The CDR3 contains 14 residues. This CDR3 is CASCDSRNDYEQYF. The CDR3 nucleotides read TGTGCCAGCTGTGACTCCAGGAACGACTACGAGCAGTACTTC.

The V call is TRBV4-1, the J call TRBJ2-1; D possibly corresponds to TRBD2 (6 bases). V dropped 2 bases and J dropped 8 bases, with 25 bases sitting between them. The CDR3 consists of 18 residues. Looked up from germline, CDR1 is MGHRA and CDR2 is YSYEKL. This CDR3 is CASSQRAWTGARRDEQFF. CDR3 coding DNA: TGCGCCAGCAGCCAAAGGGCATGGACGGGAGCAAGGCGGGATGAGCAGTTCTTC.

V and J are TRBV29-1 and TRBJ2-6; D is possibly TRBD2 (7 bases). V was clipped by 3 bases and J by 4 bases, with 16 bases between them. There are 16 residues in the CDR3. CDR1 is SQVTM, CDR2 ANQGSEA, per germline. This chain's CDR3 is CSVEGAGARGANVLTF. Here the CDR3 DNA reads TGCAGCGTTGAGGGTGCGGGGGCACGCGGGGCCAACGTCCTGACTTTC.

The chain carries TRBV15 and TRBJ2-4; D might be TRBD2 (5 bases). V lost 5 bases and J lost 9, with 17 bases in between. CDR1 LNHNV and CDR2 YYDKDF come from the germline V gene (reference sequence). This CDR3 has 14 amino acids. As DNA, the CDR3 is TGTGCCACCAGCGGTACGGGATTGATAACCATTCAGTACTTC. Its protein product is CATSGTGLITIQYF.

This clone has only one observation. The CDR3, as DNA: TGCGCCAGCAGTCGAGAAGGGAGCTTCAATGAGCAGTTCTTC. Protein sequence: CASSREGSFNEQFF. This chain links TRBV5-1 with TRBJ2-1, with D perhaps matching TRBD2 (5 bases). Trimming took 5 bases from V and 6 from J, leaving 15 bases between them. Germline V gene sequence: CDR1 SGHRS, CDR2 YFSETQ. This CDR3 comprises 14 residues.

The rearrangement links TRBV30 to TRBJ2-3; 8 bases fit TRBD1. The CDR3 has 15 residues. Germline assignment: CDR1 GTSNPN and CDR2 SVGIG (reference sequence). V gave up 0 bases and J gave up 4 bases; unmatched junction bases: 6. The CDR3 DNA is TGTGCCTGGAGTGTAGGCGCAGGGGGCCCAGATACGCAGTATTTT. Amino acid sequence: CAWSVGAGGPDTQYF.

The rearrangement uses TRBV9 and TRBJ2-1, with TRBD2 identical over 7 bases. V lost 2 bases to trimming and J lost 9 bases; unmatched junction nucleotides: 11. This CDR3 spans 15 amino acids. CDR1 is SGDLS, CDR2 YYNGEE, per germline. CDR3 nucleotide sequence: TGTGCCAGCAGCGTTGGAGGGAGGGCCGTTGGTGAGCAGTTCTTC. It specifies CASSVGGRAVGEQFF.

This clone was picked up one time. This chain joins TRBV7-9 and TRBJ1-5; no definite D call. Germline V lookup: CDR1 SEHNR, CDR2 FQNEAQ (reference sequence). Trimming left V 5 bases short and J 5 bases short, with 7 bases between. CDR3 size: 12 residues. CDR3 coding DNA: TGTGCCAGCAGCCCTGATGATCAGCCCCAGCATTTT. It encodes CASSPDDQPQHF.

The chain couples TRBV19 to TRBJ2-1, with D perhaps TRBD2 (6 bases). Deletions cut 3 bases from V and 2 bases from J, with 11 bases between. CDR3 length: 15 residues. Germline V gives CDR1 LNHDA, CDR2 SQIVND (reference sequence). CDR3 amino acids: CASSMWRDPYNEQFF. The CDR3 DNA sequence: TGTGCCAGTAGTATGTGGAGGGACCCCTACAATGAGCAGTTCTTC. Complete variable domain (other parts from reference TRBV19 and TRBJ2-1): DGGITQSPKYLFRKEGQNVTLSCEQNLNHDAMYWYRQDPGQGLRLIYYSQIVNDFQKGDIAEGYSVSREKKESFPLTVTSAQKNPTAFYLCASSMWRDPYNEQFFGPGTRLTVL.

CDR3 DNA: TGTGCCAGCACCCCGGGACAGCGAAACTATGGCTACACCTTC. This codes for CASTPGQRNYGYTF. V is TRBV6-5 and J is TRBJ1-2, with 7 nucleotides matching TRBD1. The CDR3 contains 14 residues. V was pared by 7 bases and J by 2 bases, with 7 bases of the junction left unmatched. The germline V gene encodes CDR1 MNHEY and CDR2 SVGAGI.

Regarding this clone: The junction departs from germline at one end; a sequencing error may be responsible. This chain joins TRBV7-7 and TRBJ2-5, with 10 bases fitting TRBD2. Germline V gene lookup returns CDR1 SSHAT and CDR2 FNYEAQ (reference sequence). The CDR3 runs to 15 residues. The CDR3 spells CASSLGLAEGETQYF. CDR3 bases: TGTGCTAGCAGCCTCGGACTAGCGGAGGGGGAGACCCAGTACTTC.